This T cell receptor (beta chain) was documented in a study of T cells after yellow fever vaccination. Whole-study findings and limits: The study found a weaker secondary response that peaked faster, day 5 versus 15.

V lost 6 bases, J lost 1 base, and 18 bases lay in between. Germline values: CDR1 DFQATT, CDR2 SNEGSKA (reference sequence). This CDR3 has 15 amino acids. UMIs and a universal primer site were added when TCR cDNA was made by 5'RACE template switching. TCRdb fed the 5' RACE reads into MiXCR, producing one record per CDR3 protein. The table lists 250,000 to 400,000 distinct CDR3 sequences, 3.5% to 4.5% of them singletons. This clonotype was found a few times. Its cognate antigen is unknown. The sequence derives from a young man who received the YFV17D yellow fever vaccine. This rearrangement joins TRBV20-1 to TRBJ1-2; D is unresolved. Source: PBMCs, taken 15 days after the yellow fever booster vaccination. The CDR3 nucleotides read TGCAGTGCCCCAGATGACCTCGATTTTAACTATGGCTACACCTTC. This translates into CSAPDDLDFNYGYTF.